Below are 18 T cell receptor beta chains sequenced from a single sample in a study of vaccination effects on CD4 cells after COVID-19. Antigen-specific CD4+ T cells expanded by the ViraFEST assay with viral peptide pools were then sequenced. Once cultured for approximately ten days, the cells underwent separation to obtain CD4+ T cells. The vaccine recipients had no prior SARS-CoV-2 infection, with negative nucleocapsid antibodies. These TCRs' antigens remain unknown. Sequenced by immunoSEQ multiplex PCR; TCRdb stores in-frame clones only, minus some. Altogether about 68,000 clones are present, roughly 80% being singletons, with the ten largest covering 12%. The starting material was CD4+ T cells from PBMCs cultured with SARS-CoV-2 spike peptides, obtained before COVID-19 vaccination. These receptors all stem from a human donor who received a COVID-19 vaccine.

The chain combines TRBV6-5 with TRBJ2-3; 8 bases map to TRBD1. The CDR3 has 15 residues. CDR1 is MNHEY and CDR2 is SVGAGI in the germline V gene. J gave up 1 base and V 6 bases, and 6 bases lay outside the gene matches. CDR3 protein: CASSRPGGGTDTQYF. CDR3 in DNA: TGTGCCAGCAGCCGACCAGGGGGCGGCACAGATACGCAGTATTTT.

The chain combines TRBV30 with TRBJ1-2; D not resolved. Germline CDR1 and CDR2: GTSNPN and SVGIG (reference sequence). V was shortened by 0 bases and J by 2 bases, with 16 bases between the two germline ends. The CDR3 contains 16 residues. In nucleotides, the CDR3 is TGTGCCTGGAGTGTATTAGACGGCGGGAGGAACTATGGCTACACCTTC. This encodes CAWSVLDGGRNYGYTF.

CDR3 in amino acids: CASRVDGNTEAFF. The DNA of the CDR3 is TGTGCCAGCAGGGTGGACGGGAACACTGAAGCTTTCTTT. The chain couples TRBV2 to TRBJ1-1; D gene ambiguous. Germline CDR1 reads SNHLY; CDR2 reads FYNNEI. Deletions cut 6 bases from V and 1 base from J, with 9 bases between. CDR3 length equals 13 residues.

This clone was picked up one time. The rearrangement links TRBV10-1 to TRBJ2-5; 10 bases are a match to TRBD2. Germline CDR1 and CDR2: WNHNN and SYGVQD (reference sequence). This CDR3 region has 17 residues. Trimming at V came to 0 bases and at J to 2 bases, leaving 6 bases not matched to a gene. The CDR3 DNA follows: TGCGCCAGCAGTGAGTCATCAATAGCGGGGGGTCAAGAGACCCAGTACTTC. Protein product: CASSESSIAGGQETQYF.

The V and J genes are TRBV7-8 and TRBJ1-3, with a weak D call TRBD1 (5 bases). V was pared by 5 bases and J by 0 bases, with 14 bases between. CDR1 is SGHVS and CDR2 is FQNEAQ in the germline V gene. CDR3 length: 16 residues. The CDR3: CASSPGGGTSGNTIYF. The CDR3 nucleotides are TGTGCCAGCAGCCCCGGGGGGGGAACCTCTGGAAACACCATATATTTT.

This rearrangement joins TRBV12-3 or TRBV12-4 to TRBJ1-3; D possibly corresponds to TRBD1 (5 bases). Trimming removed 5 bases from V and 3 bases from J, with 8 bases in between. The CDR3 has 13 amino acids. CDR3: CASSPGGGNTIYF. In DNA form, the CDR3 reads TGTGCCAGCAGTCCGGGGGGTGGAAACACCATATATTTT.

J is TRBJ2-3 and V is TRBV11-2; 9 bases agree with TRBD1. Per the germline V gene, CDR1 is SGHAT and CDR2 is FQNNGV. V lost 6 bases and J lost 2; bases outside the gene matches: 6. The CDR3 has 15 amino acids. The CDR3 sequence: CASRSTGGATDTQYF. The CDR3 DNA is TGTGCCAGCAGGTCGACAGGGGGGGCCACAGATACGCAGTATTTT.

The V call is TRBV5-1, the J call TRBJ2-5; TRBD2 agrees at 9 bases. The CDR3 contains 15 residues. Germline CDR1 and CDR2: SGHRS and YFSETQ. Losses at the gene ends were 7 bases for V and 5 bases for J; bases not matched to a gene: 12. As DNA, the CDR3 is TGCGCCAGCTCCTCTGGGGCGGGGGGGCAGGAGACCCAGTACTTC. Protein sequence: CASSSGAGGQETQYF.

This clone came up a few times. The rearrangement uses TRBV2 and TRBJ1-2, with 7 bases that match TRBD1. Losses at the gene ends were 2 bases for V and 5 bases for J; bases not matched to a gene: 8. The CDR3 totals 15 residues. Germline-derived CDR1 and CDR2 are SNHLY and FYNNEI. Written as DNA, the CDR3 is TGTGCCAGCAGTGAAAATGGGCAGGGGGGTTATGGCTACACCTTC. Translation gives CASSENGQGGYGYTF.

This sequence joins TRBV24-1 and TRBJ1-4, with a tentative D call TRBD1 (5 bases). The V gene lost 3 bases and the J gene lost 7 bases, with 11 bases spanning the gap. Germline lookup yields CDR1 KGHDR and CDR2 SFDVKD. The CDR3 has 14 residues. The DNA for the CDR3 is TGTGCCACCAGTGATCGGCAGGGTGGTGAAAAACTGTTTTTT. This codes for CATSDRQGGEKLFF.

This clone was observed a few times. This chain connects TRBV4-1 to TRBJ2-3; perhaps TRBD2 as D (7 bases). From germline, CDR1 is MGHRA and CDR2 YSYEKL. The CDR3 loop spans 14 amino acids. The germline V and J ends were trimmed by 6 bases and 5 bases, with 15 bases remaining between them. CDR3 in DNA: TGCGCCAGCAGTCTGACGGGGGGCAGAGATACGCAGTATTTT. Amino acid sequence: CASSLTGGRDTQYF.

V is TRBV24-1 and J is TRBJ2-4, with a weak D call TRBD1 (6 bases). V was pared by 7 bases and J by 7 bases, with 10 bases between. Germline values: CDR1 KGHDR, CDR2 SFDVKD. The CDR3 runs 12 residues. The CDR3 is CATSSTGNIQYF. CDR3 sequence (DNA): TGTGCCACCAGCTCCACAGGGAACATTCAGTACTTC.

This chain links TRBV27 with TRBJ2-5; D unclear. The length of the CDR3 is 14 residues. Between the trimmed V and J ends, which lost 2 bases and 6 bases, there was a span of 13 bases. Looked up from germline, CDR1 is MNHEY and CDR2 is SMNVEV (reference sequence). CDR3 nucleotide sequence: TGTGCCAGCAGTTTAAGAACGCAGACCAAGACCCAGTACTTC. Its protein product is CASSLRTQTKTQYF.

This clone was detected only a few times. The chain is built from TRBV10-2 and TRBJ2-7; D may match TRBD1 or TRBD2 (5 bases each). V lost 3 bases and J 9 bases, leaving 18 bases between the germline ends. This CDR3 has 14 residues. Germline loops: CDR1 WSHSY, CDR2 SAAADI. CDR3 in DNA: TGCGCCAGCAGTGAAAATTCTAAGAGTGGGGGGCAGTACGTC. Its translation is CASSENSKSGGQYV.

This clone has more than one count but fewer than ten. The chain joins TRBV9 to TRBJ1-1, with D possibly TRBD1 on 5 matching bases. CDR3 length: 18 amino acids. V was pared by 0 bases and J by 3 bases, with 21 bases between. Germline CDR1 SGDLS, CDR2 YYNGEE. CDR3 in DNA: TGTGCCAGCAGCGTAGGTATAGGGACTCAGTTTAGTGACACTGAAGCTTTCTTT. Translating gives CASSVGIGTQFSDTEAFF.

V is TRBV24-1 and J is TRBJ2-3; D is possibly TRBD1 (6 bases). Germline V gene sequence: CDR1 KGHDR, CDR2 SFDVKD. The CDR3 loop spans 13 amino acids. V was shortened by 1 base and J by 13 bases, with 14 bases between the two germline ends. As DNA, the CDR3 is TGTGCCACCAGTGATTTATCTACAGGGACGAAGTATTTT. Its protein is CATSDLSTGTKYF.

The gene calls are TRBV15 and TRBJ1-2, with D possibly matching TRBD1 (6 bases). Per germline, CDR1 LNHNV and CDR2 YYDKDF (reference sequence). Trimming took off 0 bases at V and 5 bases at J, with 10 bases between the two ends. This CDR3 has 14 residues. The CDR3 reads CATSRDRGAYGYTF. CDR3 DNA: TGTGCCACCAGCAGAGATCGGGGGGCGTATGGCTACACCTTC. Based on the CDR3 plus reference TRBV15 and TRBJ1-2, the full variable domain is DAMVIQNPRYQVTQFGKPVTLSCSQTLNHNVMYWYQQKSSQAPKLLFHYYDKDFNNEADTPDNFQSRRPNTSFCFLDIRSPGLGDTAMYLCATSRDRGAYGYTFGSGTRLTVV.

V and J are TRBV19 and TRBJ1-5; 9 bases match TRBD1. The CDR3 sequence is 15 residues long. The germline gives CDR1 LNHDA, CDR2 SQIVND (reference sequence). Trimming took 9 bases from V and 5 from J; bases not matched to a gene: 11. CDR3: CASPTGGGEHQPQHF. CDR3 DNA: TGTGCCAGCCCGACAGGGGGAGGAGAACATCAGCCCCAGCATTTT.